This TCR beta chain was identified during a study of blood T cell repertoires in COVID-19. CDR1 SGHNT and CDR2 YYREEE come from the germline V gene (reference sequence). V trimming: 4 bases; J trimming: 2 bases; junction bases outside the gene matches: 5. This CDR3 contains 16 residues. Authors' methods: Reference gene primer amplification in the assay estimated nucleated cell counts. Profiling relied on immunoSEQ multiplex PCR, and the TCRdb table lists in-frame clones only, not all of them. V, J and clone size are taken as reported in that table, and D and trimming were inferred from the DNA itself. This sample has around 150,000 clones, with approximately 91% found just once.

This receptor was obtained from a man aged 18 to 35 with acute or convalescent COVID-19. Material: peripheral blood. This chain links TRBV5-4 with TRBJ2-3, with 12 bases lining up with TRBD2. The CDR3 nucleotides read TGTGCCAGCAGCATTGGACTAGCGGGGAACACAGATACGCAGTATTTT. Protein: CASSIGLAGNTDTQYF.